This T cell receptor beta chain stems from a study of T cells in Graves' hyperthyroidism and ophthalmopathy. The CDR3 extends over 15 amino acids. Germline V gives CDR1 LNHDA, CDR2 SQIVND (reference sequence). Trimming cost V 5 bases and J 2 bases, with 14 bases left between them. RNA transcripts were the template for amplifying TCR beta CDR3 regions. First-round RT-PCR with HTBI primers amplified the TCR CDR3 region. Each CDR3 protein is one row after TCRdb ran MiXCR on the multiplex PCR reads. The table lists fewer than 800,000 distinct CDR3 sequences, less than 20% of them singletons. Clinical symptoms, serum thyroxine and TRAb, thyroid ultrasound and orbital computed tomography together formed the diagnostic basis.

This clonotype was obtained from a man between 18 and 35 years old with Graves' hyperthyroidism. Sequencing was carried out using blood. The chain carries TRBV19 and TRBJ2-3; possibly TRBD1 for D (6 bases). CDR3 amino acids: CASSPVQGITDTQYF. For the CDR3, the DNA is TGTGCCAGTAGTCCGGTGCAGGGGATCACAGATACGCAGTATTTT.